This T cell receptor (beta chain) was recorded in a study of blood T cell repertoires in COVID-19. The overall study: COVID-19 samples, acute and convalescent, were from the United States, Italy and Spain.

CDR1 is MNHNY, CDR2 SVGAGI, per germline (reference sequence). This CDR3 is built from 14 residues. The V and J ends lost 2 bases and 9 bases respectively, with 11 bases between them. As originally analysed: Researchers report that nucleated cell counts were estimated from reference gene primer amplification. The method was immunoSEQ multiplex PCR; TCRdb's version includes in-frame clones alone and lacks a portion of them. V, J and clone size were drawn from that table, and D and trimming were deduced from the DNA. This table has a few hundred thousand clones, approximately 81% appearing once. The sequence came from a woman of 80 years or more with active or convalescent COVID-19. Sequencing used peripheral blood. The V call is TRBV6-6, the J call TRBJ1-6; a weak D match, TRBD1 (6 bases). The chain's CDR3 is CASSYGGAGSPLHF. The CDR3 coding sequence is TGTGCCAGCAGTTACGGGGGCGCCGGTTCACCCCTCCACTTT.